One T cell receptor (beta chain) is described in this entry. Its target is not known. This sample was taken from a study of response to subunit inactivated influenza vaccine. TCRdb passed the RT-PCR reads through MiXCR, listing each CDR3 protein once. The data hold approximately 700,000 distinct CDR3 sequences, with more than 11% observed a single time. Deletions cut 0 bases from V and 1 base from J, with 19 bases between. The CDR3 loop spans 18 amino acids. CDR1 and CDR2 from the germline V gene are SGHNT and YYREEE (reference sequence). General study findings and limits: There was a suggestion from the authors that each seasonal influenza vaccination recruits few new T cells.

This chain uses TRBV5-4 with TRBJ1-1; maybe TRBD1 (5 bases). The sequence was collected from a man in his fifties or sixties who received an inactivated influenza vaccine. This specimen consisted of PBMCs from blood, obtained roughly 15 days before vaccination. The CDR3 DNA is TGTGCCAGCAGCTTGGGGGGATCGGCAGGGAGATCGAACACTGAAGCTTTCTTT. This codes for CASSLGGSAGRSNTEAFF.